Presented here are 15 T cell receptor beta chains from one specimen sequenced in a study of metastatic and nonmetastatic thyroid tumors. Using MiXCR, TCRdb reanalyzed the PCR reads. The table records approximately 42,000 clones, roughly 24% of them present only once. Patients underwent thyroid surgery, and none had received any treatment before it. The sequencing input was tumor tissue. These receptors were collected from a female donor with papillary thyroid cancer or a benign thyroid nodule (not recorded which). Some clones in this sample may be carry-over from other donors' samples.

This clone was picked up many times. The chain couples TRBV5-1 to TRBJ2-1; D possibly corresponds to TRBD2 (6 bases). The V and J ends lost 4 bases and 0 bases respectively, with 11 bases between them. The germline gives CDR1 SGHRS, CDR2 YFSETQ. The CDR3 is made up of 15 amino acids. The CDR3 DNA reads as TGCGCCAGCAGCCGGGACTTTAGCTCCTACAATGAGCAGTTCTTC. Its protein is CASSRDFSSYNEQFF.

This rearrangement joins TRBV5-1 to TRBJ1-2; D is possibly TRBD1 (6 bases). The CDR3 extends over 14 amino acids. In germline, CDR1 is SGHRS, CDR2 YFSETQ. V gave up 5 bases and J gave up 4 bases, with 15 bases separating them. CDR3 region: CASSPGQSTYGYTF. Written as DNA, the CDR3 is TGCGCCAGCAGTCCTGGACAGTCAACCTATGGCTACACCTTC.

The chain uses TRBV12-3 or TRBV12-4 and TRBJ2-1; weak D call: TRBD2 (6 bases). CDR3 length equals 15 residues. The germline V and J ends were trimmed by 2 bases and 5 bases, with 13 bases remaining between them. The CDR3 nucleotides are TGTGCCAGCAGTTTACGGAGGGCCGGGCACAATGAGCAGTTCTTC. The encoded protein is CASSLRRAGHNEQFF.

V and J are TRBV20-1 and TRBJ2-1; tentatively, D is TRBD2 (7 bases). The CDR3 has 16 residues. The germline CDR1 and CDR2 sequences are DFQATT and SNEGSKA (reference sequence). V was cut by 1 base and J by 8 bases, with 21 bases left in between. CDR3 sequence reads: CSARGLADKGGDEQFF. CDR3 nucleotides: TGCAGTGCTAGAGGGCTAGCGGATAAGGGGGGTGATGAGCAGTTCTTC.

This clone was detected a few times. The V call is TRBV27, the J call TRBJ2-7; D is undetermined. The germline CDR1 and CDR2 sequences are MNHEY and SMNVEV (reference sequence). CDR3 length: 13 amino acids. V shed 3 bases and J shed 6 bases, with 12 bases lying between them. DNA of the CDR3: TGTGCCAGCAGTTTCTTCCTCTCGGGCGAGCAGTACTTC. It is translated as CASSFFLSGEQYF.

CDR3 sequence (DNA): TGTGCCAGTAGAAAACAGGGGATGGACACCATATATTTT. Its translation: CASRKQGMDTIYF. The rearrangement uses TRBV19 and TRBJ1-3; TRBD1 matches at 7 bases. V shed 6 bases, J shed 8 bases, and the junction held 7 bases outside the gene matches. Germline V gene data show CDR1 as LNHDA and CDR2 as SQIVND (reference sequence). This CDR3 has 13 residues.

This clone was seen ten or more times. The chain uses TRBV7-9 and TRBJ2-7; 7 bases line up with TRBD2. After removal of 10 bases from V and 2 bases from J, the junction contained 2 bases not matched to a gene. The germline V gene has CDR1 SEHNR and CDR2 FQNEAQ (reference sequence). CDR3 length: 11 amino acids. In DNA form, the CDR3 reads TGTGCCACGGCGGGAGCCTACGAGCAGTACTTC. It codes for CATAGAYEQYF.

J is TRBJ2-7 and V is TRBV7-3; no clear D gene. V was pared by 2 bases and J by 6 bases, with 11 bases between. Germline V lookup: CDR1 SGHTA, CDR2 FQGTGA. The CDR3 is 13 amino acids. CDR3 DNA sequence: TGTGCCAGCAGCTTAGGGTCCAGCAGCGAGCAGTACTTC. It codes for CASSLGSSSEQYF.

The chain carries TRBV11-2 and TRBJ2-1; D is uncertain. Germline-derived CDR1 and CDR2 are SGHAT and FQNNGV. The V and J ends lost 4 bases and 0 bases respectively, with 19 bases between them. The CDR3 runs 18 residues. The CDR3 loop is CASSYRRSFPSSYNEQFF. CDR3 bases: TGTGCCAGCAGCTATCGCAGGTCTTTCCCGAGCTCCTACAATGAGCAGTTCTTC.

Many counts were recorded for this clone. The chain is built from TRBV24-1 and TRBJ1-1; 8 nucleotides match TRBD1. CDR1 is KGHDR, CDR2 SFDVKD, per germline. The CDR3 runs 15 residues. The V gene end was trimmed by 6 bases and the J gene end by 1 base; junction bases not matched to a gene: 6. The CDR3 DNA is TGTGCCACCAGTAACATACAGGGGGGGAACACTGAAGCTTTCTTT. Its protein product is CATSNIQGGNTEAFF.

This clone ranks as medium-sized. The V call is TRBV6-1, the J call TRBJ1-1; D is unresolved. The CDR3 runs to 16 residues. CDR1 and CDR2 from the germline V gene are MNHNS and SASEGT. V was shortened by 0 bases and J by 1 base, with 12 bases between the two germline ends. The CDR3: CASSEALLIRNTEAFF. The CDR3 region has the DNA TGTGCCAGCAGTGAAGCGCTGCTAATCAGGAACACTGAAGCTTTCTTT.

As for this clone: Because the CDR3 is missing its conserved closing phenylalanine or tryptophan, this is likely a read error. The chain combines TRBV19 with TRBJ1-1; 8 positions agree with TRBD1. This CDR3 has 17 amino acids. Per germline, CDR1 LNHDA and CDR2 SQIVND (reference sequence). V lost 3 bases to trimming and J lost 0 bases; unmatched junction nucleotides: 9. CDR3 protein: CASSIRTGLRMNTEAFS. The CDR3 DNA is TGTGCCAGTAGTATCAGGACAGGGCTAAGGATGAACACTGAAGCTTTCTCT.

This clone was counted ten times or more. V is TRBV2 and J is TRBJ2-6; tentative D call: TRBD1 (5 bases). Trimming removed 1 base from V and 3 bases from J, with 7 bases in between. The CDR3 totals 15 residues. From germline, CDR1 is SNHLY and CDR2 FYNNEI. CDR3 sequence: CASSEVGRGANVLTF. The DNA for the CDR3 is TGTGCCAGCAGTGAAGTGGGGCGTGGGGCCAACGTCCTGACTTTC. Based on the CDR3 plus reference TRBV2 and TRBJ2-6, the full variable domain is EPEVTQTPSHQVTQMGQEVILRCVPISNHLYFYWYRQILGQKVEFLVSFYNNEISEKSEIFDDQFSVERPDGSNFTLKIRSTKLEDSAMYFCASSEVGRGANVLTFGAGSRLTVL.

CDR3 nucleotide sequence: TGTGCCAGCAGTTTGGGCGGGGGTGGAATTTTTGGCTACACCTTC. Protein sequence: CASSLGGGGIFGYTF. The chain links TRBV27 to TRBJ1-2; perhaps TRBD1 as D (5 bases). V was clipped by 3 bases and J by 7 bases, with 18 bases between them. Per germline, CDR1 MNHEY and CDR2 SMNVEV (reference sequence). This CDR3 comprises 15 residues.

The CDR3 reads CASSVLSRANEQFF. The CDR3 DNA follows: TGTGCCAGCAGTGTTCTGTCGAGGGCCAATGAGCAGTTCTTC. The chain links TRBV11-2 to TRBJ2-1, with D maybe TRBD2 (5 bases). Germline V gene lookup returns CDR1 SGHAT and CDR2 FQNNGV. The CDR3 contains 14 residues. Between the trimmed V and J ends, which lost 6 bases and 6 bases, there was a span of 15 bases.